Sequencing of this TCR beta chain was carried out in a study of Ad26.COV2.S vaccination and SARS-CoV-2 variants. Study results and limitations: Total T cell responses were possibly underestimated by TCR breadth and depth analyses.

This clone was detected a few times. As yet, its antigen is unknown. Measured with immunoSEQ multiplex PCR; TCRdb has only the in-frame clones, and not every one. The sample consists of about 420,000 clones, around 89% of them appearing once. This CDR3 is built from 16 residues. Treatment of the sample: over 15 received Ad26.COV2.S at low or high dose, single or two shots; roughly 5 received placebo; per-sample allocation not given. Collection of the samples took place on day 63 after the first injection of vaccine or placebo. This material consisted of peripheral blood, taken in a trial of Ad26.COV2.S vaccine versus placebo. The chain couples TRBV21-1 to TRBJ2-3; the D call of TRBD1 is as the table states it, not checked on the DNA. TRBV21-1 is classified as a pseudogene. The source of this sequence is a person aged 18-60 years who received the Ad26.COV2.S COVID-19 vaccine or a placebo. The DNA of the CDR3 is TGTGCCAGCAGCAAAGTTGGGGGACAGGGCACAGATACGCAGTATTTT. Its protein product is CASSKVGGQGTDTQYF.